The 29 T cell receptor beta chains presented below share a single source sample, sequenced in a study of CD8 T cell repertoires and HIV-1 epitope variants. TCRdb's table, derived via immunoSEQ multiplex PCR, lists solely in-frame clones and lacks some. In the table there are a few thousand clones, around 70% of which are singletons. No antigen is known for these receptors. Sequenced sample: cultured CD8+ T cells derived from PBMCs. Receptor source: a male donor with HIV.

This clone was recorded once. The rearrangement joins TRBV2 to TRBJ2-3; 12 nucleotides agree with TRBD2. This CDR3 region has 17 residues. J lost 1 base, V lost 6 bases, and 8 bases had no gene match. Per the germline V gene, CDR1 is SNHLY and CDR2 is FYNNEI. Written as DNA, the CDR3 is TGTGCCAGCAGGGAGACTAGCGGGAGATGGGGCACAGATACGCAGTATTTT. Its translation: CASRETSGRWGTDTQYF.

This chain joins TRBV7-9 and TRBJ2-1, with D perhaps being TRBD1 or TRBD2 (6 bases each). The CDR3 covers 14 residues. Trimming pared 5 bases from V and 9 bases from J, leaving 17 bases between. Germline CDR1 reads SEHNR; CDR2 reads FQNEAQ (reference sequence). The CDR3 here is CASSLPIGGGEQFF. CDR3 nucleotide sequence: TGTGCCAGCAGCCTACCAATAGGAGGGGGTGAGCAGTTCTTC.

The genes are TRBV9 and TRBJ2-5, with D perhaps TRBD2 (5 bases). The end of the DNA is better explained by TRBJ2-7, so the J call may be wrong. The germline CDR1 and CDR2 sequences are SGDLS and YYNGEE. The CDR3 sequence is 15 residues long. The CDR3 loop is CASSVATSAAYEQYF. DNA for the CDR3: TGTGCCAGCAGCGTAGCTACTAGTGCTGCCTACGAGCAGTACTTC.

CDR3 sequence: CASSPWTDEDEKLFF. In nucleotides, the CDR3 is TGTGCCAGCAGTCCTTGGACAGATGAGGATGAAAAACTGTTTTTT. This chain links TRBV27 with TRBJ1-4, with D possibly TRBD1 on 6 matching bases. The V and J ends lost 5 bases and 6 bases respectively, with 16 bases between them. The CDR3 runs 15 residues. Germline CDR1 reads MNHEY; CDR2 reads SMNVEV (reference sequence).

The chain uses TRBV4-2 and TRBJ2-3; 10 bases map to TRBD2. The CDR3 is made up of 17 amino acids. The junction had 6 bases not matched to a gene; V was cut back by 2 bases and J by 1 base. Germline loops: CDR1 LGHNA, CDR2 YNFKEQ. In DNA, the CDR3 is TGTGCCAGCAGCCAATCGTCTAGCGGGGGCCGCACAGATACGCAGTATTTT. Amino acids: CASSQSSSGGRTDTQYF.

The chain employs TRBV5-1 and TRBJ1-1, with 8 bases aligning to TRBD1. This CDR3 has 14 amino acids. With V trimmed by 4 bases and J by 4 bases, 6 bases remained unmatched. Germline V gene data show CDR1 as SGHRS and CDR2 as YFSETQ. The CDR3 region has the DNA TGCGCCAGCAGCACCGGACAGGGCGGCACTGAAGCTTTCTTT. It specifies CASSTGQGGTEAFF. The full variable domain, in which reference TRBV5-1 and TRBJ1-1 provide the parts outside the CDR3, is KAGVTQTPRYLIKTRGQQVTLSCSPISGHRSVSWYQQTPGQGLQFLFEYFSETQRNKGNFPGRFSGRQFSNSRSEMNVSTLELGDSALYLCASSTGQGGTEAFFGQGTRLTVV.

The chain carries TRBV19 and TRBJ2-7, with 7 bases lining up with TRBD1. Germline CDR1 is LNHDA and CDR2 is SQIVND (reference sequence). CDR3 length: 14 residues. With V trimmed by 5 bases and J by 2 bases, 6 bases remained unmatched. In DNA, the CDR3 is TGTGCCAGTAGTCCAGGGGGAATGACCTACGAGCAGTACTTC. Translated, it gives CASSPGGMTYEQYF.

V usage is TRBV2 and J usage is TRBJ2-2; tentatively, D is TRBD1 or TRBD2 (5 bases each). The germline gives CDR1 SNHLY, CDR2 FYNNEI. This CDR3 comprises 17 residues. Trimming cost V 4 bases and J 5 bases, with 20 bases left between them. In nucleotides, the CDR3 is TGTGCCAGCAGTGTTAAACTCGGGGACCTTAGGACCGGGGAGCTGTTTTTT. Its protein product is CASSVKLGDLRTGELFF.

V gene TRBV5-4 combines with J gene TRBJ1-3; a possible D gene is TRBD1 (5 bases). Per the germline V gene, CDR1 is SGHNT and CDR2 is YYREEE (reference sequence). This CDR3 comprises 15 residues. Trimming removed 4 bases from V and 3 bases from J, with 14 bases in between. CDR3 sequence: CASSVAWDGGNTIYF. The DNA for the CDR3 is TGTGCCAGCAGCGTGGCTTGGGACGGTGGAAACACCATATATTTT. The full variable domain, in which reference TRBV5-4 and TRBJ1-3 provide the parts outside the CDR3, is ETGVTQSPTHLIKTRGQQVTLRCSSQSGHNTVSWYQQALGQGPQFIFQYYREEENGRGNFPPRFSGLQFPNYSSELNVNALELDDSALYLCASSVAWDGGNTIYFGEGSWLTVV.

V usage is TRBV5-5 and J usage is TRBJ1-3; D remains ambiguous. Trimming shortened V by 1 base and J by 0 bases, and 8 bases separated the two germline ends. This CDR3 has 15 residues. Germline CDR1 SGHKS, CDR2 YYEKEE (reference sequence). CDR3 protein: CASSLTGSSGNTIYF. The CDR3 nucleotides read TGTGCCAGCAGCTTGACGGGGTCCTCTGGAAACACCATATATTTT.

The chain employs TRBV28 and TRBJ2-1, with D possibly TRBD1 on 5 matching bases. V gave up 1 base and J gave up 6 bases, with 10 bases separating them. Germline-derived CDR1 and CDR2 are MDHEN and SYDVKM. CDR3 length: 14 residues. Here the CDR3 reads CASSLLTGANEQFF. CDR3 sequence (DNA): TGTGCCAGCAGTTTATTGACTGGGGCCAATGAGCAGTTCTTC.

The chain joins TRBV7-3 to TRBJ2-5; D not certain. Germline V CDR1 and CDR2: SGHTA, FQGTGA. Trimming cost V 1 base and J 3 bases, with 6 bases left between them. The CDR3 contains 13 residues. CDR3 sequence: CASSLNAEETQYF. In DNA form, the CDR3 reads TGTGCCAGCAGCTTAAACGCAGAAGAGACCCAGTACTTC.

In DNA form, the CDR3 reads TGTGCCAGTAGTTCCGGAGTATACGAGCAGTACTTC. Protein: CASSSGVYEQYF. The rearrangement joins TRBV19 to TRBJ2-7; D unresolved. Trimming pared 5 bases from V and 4 bases from J, leaving 9 bases between. Germline lookup yields CDR1 LNHDA and CDR2 SQIVND (reference sequence). The CDR3 is made up of 12 amino acids.

The chain joins TRBV7-2 to TRBJ1-5, with D hard to call. V was cut by 4 bases and J by 0 bases, with 10 bases left in between. Germline CDR1 reads SGHTA; CDR2 reads FQGNSA. This CDR3 is 15 amino acids long. In DNA form, the CDR3 reads TGTGCCAGCAGCTCGGAGGGCTATAGCAATCAGCCCCAGCATTTT. Its protein is CASSSEGYSNQPQHF.

This rearrangement joins TRBV11-3 to TRBJ2-3; D gene ambiguous. Trimming cost V 2 bases and J 4 bases, with 7 bases left between them. Germline-derived CDR1 and CDR2 are SGHNT and YENEEA. There are 13 residues in the CDR3. The CDR3 is CASSLLDADTQYF. The CDR3 coding sequence is TGTGCCAGCAGCTTACTAGACGCAGATACGCAGTATTTT.

A few counts support this clone. This chain uses TRBV2 with TRBJ2-2; D might be TRBD1 (6 bases). The germline CDR1 and CDR2 sequences are SNHLY and FYNNEI. This CDR3 contains 14 residues. Trimming removed 3 bases at V and 1 base at J, with 6 bases between. This chain's CDR3 is CASSDRGNTGELFF. The DNA of the CDR3 is TGTGCCAGCAGTGACAGGGGGAACACCGGGGAGCTGTTTTTT.

This clone showed up just a few times. The V gene is TRBV2, the J gene TRBJ2-7; D not resolved. There are 11 residues in the CDR3. V was cut by 4 bases and J by 5 bases, with 6 bases left in between. Per the germline V gene, CDR1 is SNHLY and CDR2 is FYNNEI. CDR3 in amino acids: CASSGLDEQYF. DNA for the CDR3: TGTGCCAGCAGTGGTTTGGACGAGCAGTACTTC.

V gene TRBV5-4 combines with J gene TRBJ2-7; 8 bases are a match to TRBD1. Germline assignment: CDR1 SGHNT and CDR2 YYREEE (reference sequence). This CDR3 has 13 residues. V shed 0 bases, J shed 5 bases, and the junction held 1 base outside the gene matches. In nucleotides, the CDR3 is TGTGCCAGCAGCTTGGGACAGGGGAACGAGCAGTACTTC. The encoded protein is CASSLGQGNEQYF.

The chain combines TRBV10-3 with TRBJ2-2; 10 bases line up with TRBD1. Germline CDR1 and CDR2: ENHRY and SYGVKD. Losses at the gene ends were 10 bases for V and 3 bases for J; bases not matched to a gene: 17. This CDR3 has 18 residues. CDR3 nucleotides: TGTGCCAGCAGCCCGAATCCCCCGGGACAGGGGCACACCGGGGAGCTGTTTTTT. Translation gives CASSPNPPGQGHTGELFF.

This clone has only a few counts. This chain links TRBV7-7 with TRBJ2-7; 10 bases map to TRBD1. This CDR3 has 14 residues. Losses at the gene ends were 6 bases for V and 2 bases for J; bases not matched to a gene: 4. Germline CDR1 reads SSHAT; CDR2 reads FNYEAQ (reference sequence). In DNA, the CDR3 is TGTGCCAGCAGTCAAGGGACAGGGGCCTACGAGCAGTACTTC. This encodes CASSQGTGAYEQYF.

This clone was observed a few times. The chain links TRBV21-1 to TRBJ1-2; no DNA check was done on the table's D call, TRBD1. TRBV21-1 is noted as a pseudogene. The CDR3 is 18 residues long. The CDR3 region is CASSPPKPGQVPNYGYTF. Written as DNA, the CDR3 is TGTGCCAGCAGCCCCCCAAAGCCGGGACAGGTTCCTAACTATGGCTACACCTTC.

V and J are TRBV6-5 and TRBJ2-1; 7 bases are shared with TRBD1. Germline V gives CDR1 MNHEY, CDR2 SVGAGI. The CDR3 has 15 amino acids. The V and J ends lost 2 bases and 4 bases, in that order; junction bases with no gene match: 5. The CDR3 DNA sequence: TGTGCCAGCAGTTACCGACAGGGCGAATACAATGAGCAGTTCTTC. Translating gives CASSYRQGEYNEQFF.

The chain joins TRBV29-1 to TRBJ1-1; D remains ambiguous. CDR1 and CDR2 from the germline V gene are SQVTM and ANQGSEA. CDR3 length equals 11 residues. Trimming removed 4 bases from V and 4 bases from J, with 7 bases in between. CDR3 loop: CSVGVFTEAFF. CDR3 sequence (DNA): TGCAGCGTTGGGGTGTTCACTGAAGCTTTCTTT.

V gene TRBV15 combines with J gene TRBJ2-1; D may match TRBD1 or TRBD2 (6 bases each). Germline lookup yields CDR1 LNHNV and CDR2 YYDKDF (reference sequence). The CDR3 covers 16 residues. V was cut by 3 bases and J by 10 bases, with 22 bases left in between. The CDR3 is CATSSRLGGALVEQFF. CDR3 nucleotide sequence: TGTGCCACCAGCAGTCGCCTCGGGGGCGCATTGGTGGAGCAGTTCTTC.

The rearrangement links TRBV13 to TRBJ2-7, with 8 bases lining up with TRBD1. Germline V gene lookup returns CDR1 PRHDT and CDR2 FYEKMQ (reference sequence). CDR3 length: 13 residues. Trimming at V came to 4 bases and at J to 6 bases, leaving 5 bases not matched to a gene. CDR3 sequence: CASSSIGQGEQYF. The CDR3 nucleotides read TGTGCCAGCAGCTCCATTGGACAGGGCGAGCAGTACTTC.

The chain couples TRBV15 to TRBJ2-1, with a weak D call TRBD1 (6 bases). Trimming cost V 0 bases and J 4 bases, with 16 bases left between them. The CDR3 is 17 residues long. Germline CDR1 and CDR2: LNHNV and YYDKDF (reference sequence). CDR3 DNA: TGTGCCACCAGCAGAGATCGGACAGAGTCCTTTTACAATGAGCAGTTCTTC. Translating gives CATSRDRTESFYNEQFF.

This clone occurred a few times. This chain joins TRBV21-1 and TRBJ2-7. TRBV21-1 is classified as a pseudogene. The CDR3 contains 11 residues. This CDR3 is CASSPPGEQYF. In DNA form, the CDR3 reads TGTGCCAGCAGCCCGCCTGGGGAGCAGTACTTC.

The rearrangement joins TRBV27 to TRBJ2-7, with 9 bases lining up with TRBD1. After removal of 5 bases from V and 2 bases from J, the junction contained 4 bases not matched to a gene. There are 14 residues in the CDR3. CDR1 MNHEY and CDR2 SMNVEV come from the germline V gene (reference sequence). DNA for the CDR3: TGTGCCAGCAGTGAAGGGACAGGGACCTACGAGCAGTACTTC. It codes for CASSEGTGTYEQYF.

This clone occurred once. DNA of the CDR3: TGTGCCAGCAGCACAGGGACAGGAGATATTTACGAGCAGTACTTC. This translates into CASSTGTGDIYEQYF. The V and J genes are TRBV28 and TRBJ2-7; TRBD1 matches at 8 bases. Germline loops: CDR1 MDHEN, CDR2 SYDVKM. After removal of 6 bases from V and 4 bases from J, the junction contained 11 bases not matched to a gene. The CDR3 is 15 amino acids. Full variable domain (rest looked up from reference TRBV28 and TRBJ2-7): DVKVTQSSRYLVKRTGEKVFLECVQDMDHENMFWYRQDPGLGLRLIYFSYDVKMKEKGDIPEGYSVSREKKERFSLILESASTNQTSMYLCASSTGTGDIYEQYFGPGTRLTVT.